A single sample gave rise to the 30 T cell receptor beta chains below, sequenced in a study of Graves' ophthalmopathy and Graves' hyperthyroidism. Using RNA transcripts, the TCR beta CDR3 regions were amplified. First-round RT-PCR used HTBI primers; second-round multiplex PCR followed. Each CDR3 protein gets one entry after TCRdb re-called the multiplex PCR reads with MiXCR. The sample has 300,000 to 400,000 distinct CDR3 sequences, 17% seen once; the top ten hold roughly 12%. Sequenced sample: peripheral blood. The source of these receptors is an adult man with Graves' ophthalmopathy.

This clonotype was counted many times. The chain combines TRBV7-6 with TRBJ1-6, with D perhaps TRBD1 (6 bases). Germline V lookup: CDR1 SGHVS, CDR2 FNYEAQ. V shed 1 base and J shed 6 bases, with 13 bases lying between them. The CDR3 spans 16 residues. The CDR3 loop is CASSLGGGAGNSPLHF. The CDR3 DNA reads as TGTGCCAGCAGCTTAGGGGGGGGCGCCGGTAATTCACCCCTCCACTTT.

This clonotype has at least ten counts. The V and J genes are TRBV7-2 and TRBJ2-7, with unresolved D. CDR1 is SGHTA and CDR2 is FQGNSA in the germline V gene. The CDR3 runs to 16 residues. The V and J ends lost 1 base and 3 bases respectively, with 16 bases between them. For the CDR3, the DNA is TGTGCCAGCAGCTTAGGATTCGGCGGCAGTAGCTACGAGCAGTACTTC. It yields the protein CASSLGFGGSSYEQYF. Complete variable domain (other parts from reference TRBV7-2 and TRBJ2-7): GAGVSQSPSNKVTEKGKDVELRCDPISGHTALYWYRQSLGQGLEFLIYFQGNSAPDKSGLPSDRFSAERTGGSVSTLTIQRTQQEDSAVYLCASSLGFGGSSYEQYFGPGTRLTVT.

This clonotype has at least ten counts. The chain employs TRBV7-2 and TRBJ2-2, with 7 bases matching TRBD1. CDR3 size: 13 residues. The V gene end was trimmed by 6 bases and the J gene end by 9 bases; junction bases not matched to a gene: 7. CDR1 and CDR2 from the germline V gene are SGHTA and FQGNSA. The CDR3 here is CASRNQQGRELFF. Written as DNA, the CDR3 is TGTGCCAGCAGGAATCAACAGGGGAGGGAGCTGTTTTTT.

This chain joins TRBV6-1 and TRBJ2-7; 8 positions match TRBD1. The V segment lost 0 bases and the J segment 2 bases; nucleotides outside the gene matches: 6. The germline CDR1 and CDR2 sequences are MNHNS and SASEGT. This CDR3 contains 16 residues. The CDR3 region is CASSEAQGAQAYEQYF. The CDR3 coding sequence is TGTGCCAGCAGTGAAGCGCAGGGGGCGCAAGCCTACGAGCAGTACTTC.

This rearrangement joins TRBV4-2 to TRBJ2-6; the match to TRBD2 covers 10 bases. J was trimmed by 0 bases and V by 4 bases; bases with no gene match: 12. This CDR3 is 20 amino acids long. In germline, CDR1 is LGHNA, CDR2 YNFKEQ. The CDR3 nucleotides are TGTGCCAGCAGCCCTTTGGGGCCTAGCGGGGGTCTCTCTGGGGCCAACGTCCTGACTTTC. Encoded protein: CASSPLGPSGGLSGANVLTF.

This clonotype came up many times. This chain connects TRBV6-5 to TRBJ1-1, with no clear D. Germline values: CDR1 MNHEY, CDR2 SVGAGI. The CDR3 extends over 13 amino acids. The V end lost 5 bases, the J end lost 11 bases, and 18 bases lay between the germline ends. For the CDR3, the DNA is TGTGCCAGCAGTACCCGGTCCCAACAAAGGGCTTTCTTT. Residues: CASSTRSQQRAFF.

On this clonotype: Its ends do not fully match the called genes, so a read error is possible. The CDR3 reads CASSWVEASRGYEQSF. For the CDR3, the DNA is TGTGCCAGCAGTTGGGTTGAGGCGTCACGGGGCTACGAGCAGTCCTTC. The chain joins TRBV28 to TRBJ2-7; D tentatively fits TRBD1 or TRBD2 (5 bases each). The CDR3 extends over 16 amino acids. The germline gives CDR1 MDHEN, CDR2 SYDVKM.

This clonotype was picked up many times. The chain uses TRBV6-2 or TRBV6-3 and TRBJ2-7; TRBD1 agrees at 9 bases. There are 16 residues in the CDR3. Per germline, CDR1 MNHEY and CDR2 SVGEGT. The V segment lost 0 bases and the J segment 5 bases; nucleotides outside the gene matches: 8. The CDR3 sequence: CASSYSTGQGFDEQYF. DNA of the CDR3: TGTGCCAGCAGTTACTCAACCGGACAGGGGTTCGACGAGCAGTACTTC.

The sample holds many counts of this clonotype. The chain recombines TRBV6-1 with TRBJ1-5; D is unresolved. The germline V gene has CDR1 MNHNS and CDR2 SASEGT. The ends were cut back, 1 base at V and 2 bases at J, with 15 bases in the middle. This CDR3 has 17 residues. The CDR3 here is CASSEVFGGVRNQPQHF. Written as DNA, the CDR3 is TGTGCCAGCAGTGAAGTATTTGGCGGGGTTCGCAATCAGCCCCAGCATTTT.

In this sample, this clonotype turned up many times. The chain links TRBV7-3 to TRBJ1-3; possibly TRBD1 for D (6 bases). Between the trimmed V and J ends, which lost 6 bases and 6 bases, there was a span of 21 bases. The length of the CDR3 is 16 residues. Looked up from germline, CDR1 is SGHTA and CDR2 is FQGTGA. As DNA, the CDR3 is TGTGCCAGCAGTCTACGGCCCCACAGGGTGGAAAACACCATATATTTT. Translation gives CASSLRPHRVENTIYF.

In this sample, this clonotype turned up a few times. A much bigger clone sits one base away, suggesting this may be a read error. This rearrangement joins TRBV6-2 or TRBV6-3 to TRBJ1-6; no clear D gene. The CDR3 length is 14 residues. Germline CDR1 MNHEY, CDR2 SVGEGT. The V end lost 3 bases, the J end lost 2 bases, and 5 bases lay between the germline ends. The CDR3 region has the DNA TGTGCCAGCAGTTATTCTACCTATAATTCACCCCTCCACTTT. The encoded protein is CASSYSTYNSPLHF.

This clonotype appeared many times. J is TRBJ2-5 and V is TRBV20-1; unclear D gene. V shed 7 bases and J shed 3 bases, with 9 bases lying between them. Germline V gene sequence: CDR1 DFQATT, CDR2 SNEGSKA (reference sequence). This CDR3 has 11 residues. The CDR3 here is CSGSRKETQYF. The CDR3 DNA reads as TGCAGTGGCTCCAGAAAAGAGACCCAGTACTTC.

In its sample, this clonotype was seen many times. The chain carries TRBV6-5 and TRBJ1-6; possibly TRBD1 for D (5 bases). The CDR3 totals 14 residues. V lost 5 bases and J 9 bases, leaving 14 bases between the germline ends. Germline loops: CDR1 MNHEY, CDR2 SVGAGI. The CDR3 DNA reads TGTGCCAGCAGTCAGACGGGGAGGGGTTCACCCCTCCACTTT. It yields the protein CASSQTGRGSPLHF.

This clonotype was recorded at least ten times. The chain combines TRBV5-1 with TRBJ2-7; 8 bases are a match to TRBD2. Germline values: CDR1 SGHRS, CDR2 YFSETQ. The CDR3 covers 15 residues. With 0 bases clipped from V and 4 bases from J, the junction kept 6 bases outside the gene matches. As DNA, the CDR3 is TGCGCCAGCAGCTTGGTAGGTAGCGGGGATTACGAGCAGTACTTC. This sequence encodes CASSLVGSGDYEQYF.

CDR3 amino acids: CASSPSGRDQETQYF. Here the CDR3 DNA reads TGTGCCAGCAGTCCCTCGGGGAGGGACCAAGAGACCCAGTACTTC. The chain is built from TRBV6-5 and TRBJ2-5, with 7 nucleotides matching TRBD2. Trimming took 5 bases from V and 0 from J; bases not matched to a gene: 6. The CDR3 runs 15 residues. Looked up from germline, CDR1 is MNHEY and CDR2 is SVGAGI.

This clonotype occurred many times. The CDR3 DNA is TGTGCCAGCACCCAGGACAGTTTTCGAGGCTACACCTTC. It encodes CASTQDSFRGYTF. This chain joins TRBV2 and TRBJ1-2, with D perhaps TRBD1 (6 bases). CDR3 length: 13 residues. CDR1 is SNHLY and CDR2 is FYNNEI in the germline V gene. The V and J ends lost 7 bases and 8 bases respectively, with 17 bases between them.

At least ten counts were recorded for this clonotype. This rearrangement joins TRBV9 to TRBJ1-3; maybe TRBD1 (6 bases). The CDR3 covers 14 residues. Germline loops: CDR1 SGDLS, CDR2 YYNGEE. Trimming left V 3 bases short and J 1 base short, with 8 bases between. CDR3 amino acids: CASSDTGSGNTIYF. Here the CDR3 DNA reads TGTGCCAGCAGCGATACAGGGTCTGGAAACACCATATATTTT.

This clonotype has at least ten counts. V gene TRBV11-3 combines with J gene TRBJ2-5; D not resolved. This CDR3 is built from 12 residues. The V gene lost 0 bases and the J gene lost 10 bases, with 9 bases spanning the gap. Looked up from germline, CDR1 is SGHNT and CDR2 is YENEEA. The CDR3, as DNA: TGTGCCAGCAGCTTAGATCAAGGGATCCAGTACTTC. Its protein product is CASSLDQGIQYF.

This clonotype was seen ten or more times. The rearrangement uses TRBV28 and TRBJ2-7; 10 bases map to TRBD1. Germline loops: CDR1 MDHEN, CDR2 SYDVKM. V was clipped by 6 bases and J by 10 bases; unmatched bases: 21. This CDR3 is 17 amino acids long. CDR3 coding DNA: TGTGCCAGCAGAAGGGCCGGGACAGGGGAATTGTCCGTACGTCAGTACTTC. Translating gives CASRRAGTGELSVRQYF.

In this sample, this clonotype turned up many times. The gene calls are TRBV6-4 and TRBJ2-5; 14 bases are shared with TRBD2. The CDR3 has 18 residues. Germline lookup yields CDR1 MRHNA and CDR2 SNTAGT. V lost 4 bases to trimming and J lost 0 bases; unmatched junction nucleotides: 7. CDR3 nucleotide sequence: TGTGCCAGCAGTGCCCGACTAGCGGGGGGGCCTAACCAAGAGACCCAGTACTTC. It yields the protein CASSARLAGGPNQETQYF.

This clonotype was observed many times. Since a much larger clone is just one base distant, this may be a read error. V gene TRBV20-1 combines with J gene TRBJ2-5; D remains unclear. CDR1 is DFQATT and CDR2 is SNEGSKA in the germline V gene (reference sequence). The CDR3 covers 14 residues. The CDR3 loop reads CSARDRAFQGTQYF. The DNA of the CDR3 is TGCAGTGCTAGAGATCGGGCTTTCCAAGGGACCCAGTACTTC.

This clonotype showed up many times. This chain joins TRBV2 and TRBJ1-1; D not certain. Between the trimmed V and J ends, which lost 1 base and 10 bases, there was a span of 10 bases. The length of the CDR3 is 12 residues. CDR1 and CDR2 (germline): SNHLY, FYNNEI. CDR3 nucleotides: TGTGCCAGCAGTGAAGTGGACCCGGTAGCTTTCTTT. Amino acid sequence: CASSEVDPVAFF.

This clonotype was found many times. This rearrangement joins TRBV6-2 or TRBV6-3 to TRBJ2-7; 7 nucleotides align to TRBD1. The V gene's germline CDR1 is MNHEY and CDR2 SVGEGT. CDR3 size: 14 residues. The V segment lost 7 bases and the J segment 0 bases; nucleotides outside the gene matches: 6. Here the CDR3 DNA reads TGTGCCAGCATTGAGGACAGGAGCTCCTACGAGCAGTACTTC. It yields the protein CASIEDRSSYEQYF.

This clonotype appeared many times. The chain employs TRBV6-1 and TRBJ2-2; TRBD1 matches 12 bases. The V and J ends lost 6 bases and 4 bases, in that order; junction bases with no gene match: 6. The CDR3 covers 16 residues. The germline V gene encodes CDR1 MNHNS and CDR2 SASEGT. The CDR3 nucleotides are TGTGCCAGCAGACCTCCGGGACAGGGGGCCACCGGGGAGCTGTTTTTT. Amino acids: CASRPPGQGATGELFF.

This clonotype was seen many times. The CDR3 DNA reads as TGTGCCACCCCGGGGAACGGCACTGAAGCTTTCTTT. Its translation: CATPGNGTEAFF. This chain connects TRBV24-1 to TRBJ1-1, with D unclear. Looked up from germline, CDR1 is KGHDR and CDR2 is SFDVKD. V lost 9 bases and J 4 bases, leaving 11 bases between the germline ends. This CDR3 is built from 12 residues.

As for this clonotype: A much more abundant neighbour one base away suggests this may be a read error. The rearrangement joins TRBV6-1 to TRBJ1-5; D gene uncertain. The CDR3 runs to 14 residues. In germline, CDR1 is MNHNS, CDR2 SASEGT. The V and J ends lost 0 bases and 6 bases respectively, with 9 bases between them. CDR3 amino acids: CASSEAVGGQPQHF. CDR3 nucleotides: TGTGCCAGCAGTGAAGCCGTGGGAGGTCAGCCCCAGCATTTT.

The chain combines TRBV27 with TRBJ2-7; 10 bases agree with TRBD2. Germline CDR1 reads MNHEY; CDR2 reads SMNVEV (reference sequence). V shed 6 bases and J 5 bases; nucleotides not matched to a gene: 7. The CDR3 has 14 residues. The DNA of the CDR3 is TGTGCCAGCAGGCAAGCGGGAGGGTCTAACGAGCAGTACTTC. This encodes CASRQAGGSNEQYF.

Ten or more counts support this clonotype. The chain joins TRBV12-3 or TRBV12-4 to TRBJ2-5; D may be TRBD2 (5 bases). Trimming cost V 3 bases and J 5 bases, with 13 bases left between them. CDR3 size: 14 residues. The CDR3 bases are TGTGCCAGCAGTTTTGCTCACTCGGGGGAGACCCAGTACTTC. Protein: CASSFAHSGETQYF.

This clonotype appeared many times. This rearrangement joins TRBV18 to TRBJ2-5; D unclear. The V gene's germline CDR1 is KGHSH and CDR2 LQKENI. This CDR3 is 12 amino acids long. With 5 bases removed from V and 2 bases from J, the gap between germline ends came to 6 bases. CDR3 DNA: TGTGCCAGCTCAGAAGAGCAAGAGACCCAGTACTTC. This translates into CASSEEQETQYF.

This clonotype was found many times. The chain is built from TRBV18 and TRBJ1-2; D unclear. The CDR3 contains 14 residues. CDR1 is KGHSH, CDR2 LQKENI, per germline. V shed 2 bases and J shed 6 bases, with 13 bases lying between them. CDR3 residues: CASSPSPGKDGYTF. The CDR3 coding sequence is TGTGCCAGCTCACCATCTCCCGGGAAGGATGGCTACACCTTC. Filled out from reference TRBV18 and TRBJ1-2, the complete variable domain reads NAGVMQNPRHLVRRRGQEARLRCSPMKGHSHVYWYRQLPEEGLKFMVYLQKENIIDESGMPKERFSAEFPKEGPSILRIQQVVRGDSAAYFCASSPSPGKDGYTFGSGTRLTVV.